Listed here is a single TCR beta chain. Its antigen is not identified. From germline, CDR1 is SGDLS and CDR2 YYNGEE. The J segment lost 4 bases and the V segment lost 0 bases, leaving 11 bases of the junction unmatched. CDR3 size: 18 residues. These data come from a study of cytomegalovirus exposure and HLA in healthy donors. General study findings and limits: A later analysis linked a missense DCLRE1C variant to TCR beta V- and J-gene trimming. Apparent HLA restriction characterized most CMV-associated TCR beta chains in a later analysis.

The PCR contained 60 Vbeta and 13 Jbeta primers. Profiling relied on immunoSEQ multiplex PCR, and the TCRdb table lists in-frame clones only, not all of them. This table has about 150,000 clones, around 75% appearing once. The sample was PBMCs. The chain couples TRBV9 to TRBJ2-1; 9 nucleotides line up with TRBD2. This receptor was obtained from a man aged 25-45 years in good health and CMV-seropositive. The DNA for the CDR3 is TGTGCCAGCAGCGTAGCGCGGGTGACTAGCGGAGCATACAATGAGCAGTTCTTC. Amino acids: CASSVARVTSGAYNEQFF.